This T cell receptor beta chain originates from a study of spatial heterogeneity in lung cancer. There are many counts of this clonotype. The CDR3 loop spans 17 amino acids. With 3 bases removed from V and 2 bases from J, the gap between germline ends came to 18 bases. Germline lookup yields CDR1 SGHNT and CDR2 YENEEA. The time point: blood at routine non-recurrence follow-up after resection. Extraction of whole RNA from tumor, nontumor lung or frozen PBMC preceded unsorted sequencing. TCRdb re-analysed the 5' RACE reads in MiXCR, keeping a single row per CDR3 protein. Of about 36,000 distinct CDR3 sequences in the sample, just over 7.5% were seen once.

The sequence derives from a male donor with early-stage non-small cell lung cancer. V gene TRBV11-3 combines with J gene TRBJ2-3; D is possibly TRBD1 or TRBD2 (5 bases each). The material was PBMCs, obtained at follow-up. In nucleotides, the CDR3 is TGTGCCAGCAGCTTCCCCCCTGTGGGGGTACTCACAGATACGCAGTATTTT. Residues: CASSFPPVGVLTDTQYF.